The sequence of this TCR beta chain was determined in a study of beta chain features in type 1 diabetes. Across the study: The study examined about 110,000,000 sorted cells across all samples. Study observations and caveats: The naive, central memory and Treg TCRB repertoires showed an apparent similarity that was greater among patients than among healthy donors. Type 1 diabetes patients had TCRB CDR3s that were shorter (moderately but significantly so) in all four CD4+ subsets.

This CDR3 region has 13 residues. The V gene's germline CDR1 is GTSNPN and CDR2 SVGIG (reference sequence). The V end was cut by 3 bases, the J end by 0 bases, with 5 bases between. TCRB transcripts that were expressed got sequenced, as all of the isolated RNA had been reverse transcribed. Some clones are missing from TCRdb's copy, which holds only in-frame ones; the method was immunoSEQ multiplex PCR. The repertoire holds around 70,000 clones, with roughly 50% as singletons. Sorting with CD45RO/CCR7/CD25/CD127/CD95/CD27 yielded naive, central memory, regulatory and stem-like memory CD4+ cells. Details on this clone: Its target is unknown.

This sequence originates from a man younger than 45 with type 1 diabetes. The V call is TRBV30, the J call TRBJ2-2; D is undetermined. The material sequenced was central memory CD4+ T cells from blood. In DNA, the CDR3 is TGTGCCTGGAGCCCAGCGAACACCGGGGAGCTGTTTTTT. Protein product: CAWSPANTGELFF.